These 17 T cell receptor beta chains came from one sample sequenced in a study of CDR3 diversity in severe acne. TCRdb reprocessed the PCR reads with MiXCR, giving one entry per CDR3 protein. The table records over 70,000 distinct CDR3 sequences, 45% to 65% of them present only once. Sequencing was done on a sample of blood. Source of these receptors: a male donor in good health, without acne.

This clonotype was observed at least ten times. V usage is TRBV19 and J usage is TRBJ2-4, with TRBD1 matching 8 bases. Trimming cost V 10 bases and J 6 bases; bases outside gene matches: 8. Germline CDR1 and CDR2: LNHDA and SQIVND (reference sequence). This CDR3 contains 13 residues. The CDR3 loop reads CATHEGTGNIQYF. The CDR3 DNA reads TGTGCCACCCATGAGGGGACAGGAAACATTCAGTACTTC. Complete variable domain (other parts from reference TRBV19 and TRBJ2-4): DGGITQSPKYLFRKEGQNVTLSCEQNLNHDAMYWYRQDPGQGLRLIYYSQIVNDFQKGDIAEGYSVSREKKESFPLTVTSAQKNPTAFYLCATHEGTGNIQYFGAGTRLSVL.

This clonotype was observed a handful of times. The genes are TRBV7-9 and TRBJ1-1; D gene ambiguous. Deletions cut 8 bases from V and 5 bases from J, with 18 bases between. CDR3 length: 14 amino acids. Germline CDR1 SEHNR, CDR2 FQNEAQ (reference sequence). CDR3 nucleotides: TGTGCCAGCGGAGGTGCAGGTTTGGGGACTGAAGCTTTCTTT. Translated: CASGGAGLGTEAFF.

This clonotype has a count of ten or more. In nucleotides, the CDR3 is TGTGCCAGTAGTACCGGACTAGTTAATGAGCAGTTCTTC. This codes for CASSTGLVNEQFF. The chain has TRBV19 and TRBJ2-1; 7 bases agree with TRBD2. With 4 bases clipped from V and 7 bases from J, the junction kept 4 bases outside the gene matches. The CDR3 consists of 13 residues. The germline V gene encodes CDR1 LNHDA and CDR2 SQIVND (reference sequence). The whole variable domain, remainder taken from reference TRBV19 and TRBJ2-1, is DGGITQSPKYLFRKEGQNVTLSCEQNLNHDAMYWYRQDPGQGLRLIYYSQIVNDFQKGDIAEGYSVSREKKESFPLTVTSAQKNPTAFYLCASSTGLVNEQFFGPGTRLTVL.

The V and J genes are TRBV5-1 and TRBJ1-2, with 12 bases lining up with TRBD1. With V trimmed by 0 bases and J by 4 bases, 10 bases remained unmatched. This CDR3 spans 18 amino acids. Germline V gene lookup returns CDR1 SGHRS and CDR2 YFSETQ. This chain's CDR3 is CASSLVGGQGAVGYGYTF. CDR3 DNA: TGCGCCAGCAGCTTGGTGGGGGGACAGGGGGCAGTGGGCTATGGCTACACCTTC.

This clonotype showed up many times. This chain uses TRBV7-9 with TRBJ2-5, with a weak D call TRBD1 (6 bases). Germline assignment: CDR1 SEHNR and CDR2 FQNEAQ (reference sequence). CDR3 length: 15 amino acids. Trimming pared 5 bases from V and 5 bases from J, leaving 18 bases between. In nucleotides, the CDR3 is TGTGCCAGCAGCGTGCTGGGACACCCTGGGGAGACCCAGTACTTC. It translates to CASSVLGHPGETQYF. Filled out from reference TRBV7-9 and TRBJ2-5, the complete variable domain reads DTGVSQNPRHKITKRGQNVTFRCDPISEHNRLYWYRQTLGQGPEFLTYFQNEAQLEKSRLLSDRFSAERPKGSFSTLEIQRTEQGDSAMYLCASSVLGHPGETQYFGPGTRLLVL.

The chain combines TRBV29-1 with TRBJ1-6; D remains unclear. V shed 1 base and J shed 11 bases, with 12 bases lying between them. CDR3 length equals 13 residues. The V gene's germline CDR1 is SQVTM and CDR2 ANQGSEA. The CDR3 DNA follows: TGCAGCGTTGAAGCGACGGTCGGGCCACCCCTCCACTTT. It is translated as CSVEATVGPPLHF. Full variable domain (outside the CDR3, taken from reference TRBV29-1 and TRBJ1-6): SAVISQKPSRDICQRGTSLTIQCQVDSQVTMMFWYRQQPGQSLTLIATANQGSEATYESGFVIDKFPISRPNLTFSTLTVSNMSPEDSSIYLCSVEATVGPPLHFGNGTRLTVT.

The chain carries TRBV10-3 and TRBJ1-1; D not certain. The CDR3 totals 13 residues. Germline CDR1 is ENHRY and CDR2 is SYGVKD. Trimming left V 4 bases short and J 1 base short, with 7 bases between. The CDR3 DNA follows: TGTGCCATCAGTGGAGCCTGGAACACTGAAGCTTTCTTT. Its protein is CAISGAWNTEAFF.

The chain has TRBV5-1 and TRBJ2-7, with unresolved D. Trimming pared 3 bases from V and 6 bases from J, leaving 13 bases between. This CDR3 is 13 amino acids long. The germline V gene has CDR1 SGHRS and CDR2 YFSETQ. The chain's CDR3 is CASSSPAVLEQYF. For the CDR3, the DNA is TGCGCCAGCAGCTCCCCGGCAGTTCTCGAGCAGTACTTC.

Concerning this clonotype: One end of the junction does not line up with germline, which may come from a read error. V gene TRBV6-6 combines with J gene TRBJ2-7, with 7 bases identical to TRBD2. The CDR3 has 14 amino acids. Germline lookup yields CDR1 MNHNY and CDR2 SVGAGI (reference sequence). The CDR3 DNA follows: TGTGCCAGCAGTGACTCGCAAGGGGAGGGCGAGCAGTACTTC. Its protein is CASSDSQGEGEQYF.

The DNA of the CDR3 is TGTGCCAGCAGTGTACCGCAGGGGGCGCAGAACGAGCAGTACTTC. Translated, it gives CASSVPQGAQNEQYF. This chain links TRBV25-1 with TRBJ2-7; 8 nucleotides agree with TRBD1. There are 15 residues in the CDR3. In germline, CDR1 is MGHDK, CDR2 SYGVNS. J was trimmed by 5 bases and V by 4 bases; bases with no gene match: 10.

This clonotype was found many times. V gene TRBV12-3 or TRBV12-4 combines with J gene TRBJ2-7; 8 nucleotides match TRBD2. V dropped 3 bases and J dropped 3; count of bases not matched to a gene: 7. The CDR3 is made up of 15 amino acids. The CDR3: CASSFKAGDNYEQYF. The CDR3 nucleotides are TGTGCCAGCAGTTTTAAAGCGGGAGACAACTACGAGCAGTACTTC.

This clonotype was seen repeatedly, ten times or more. V usage is TRBV10-1 and J usage is TRBJ2-5; TRBD2 agrees at 10 bases. The CDR3 is 14 amino acids. CDR1 and CDR2 from the germline V gene are WNHNN and SYGVQD (reference sequence). V dropped 8 bases and J dropped 2; count of bases not matched to a gene: 5. The DNA of the CDR3 is TGCGCCAGCGCGGCTAGCGGGGGACAAGAGACCCAGTACTTC. This sequence encodes CASAASGGQETQYF.

This clonotype was observed at least ten times. The rearrangement uses TRBV5-1 and TRBJ1-1; perhaps TRBD1 as D (5 bases). V was pared by 0 bases and J by 1 base, with 7 bases between. The V gene's germline CDR1 is SGHRS and CDR2 YFSETQ. This CDR3 spans 14 amino acids. Written as DNA, the CDR3 is TGCGCCAGCAGCTTGGCCGGACAGAACACTGAAGCTTTCTTT. It encodes CASSLAGQNTEAFF.

This clonotype was counted ten times or more. V is TRBV5-1 and J is TRBJ2-5, with 7 bases matching TRBD1. Germline lookup yields CDR1 SGHRS and CDR2 YFSETQ. V lost 3 bases, J lost 4 bases, and 6 bases stayed unmatched. The CDR3 length is 14 residues. The CDR3 region has the DNA TGCGCCAGCAGCTCGCGCTCAGGGGGAGAGACCCAGTACTTC. Residues: CASSSRSGGETQYF.

In this sample, this clonotype turned up a few times. CDR3 DNA: TGTGCCAGCAGCCGTTCGACTAGCGGGTATCAAGAGACCCAGTACTTC. Its translation is CASSRSTSGYQETQYF. The chain uses TRBV9 and TRBJ2-5; 10 nucleotides agree with TRBD2. The V gene's germline CDR1 is SGDLS and CDR2 YYNGEE. The CDR3 totals 16 residues. V lost 4 bases and J lost 2; bases outside the gene matches: 8.

This clonotype was recorded only once. This chain links TRBV20-1 with TRBJ2-7; TRBD1 matches 9 bases. The junction had 10 bases not matched to a gene; V was cut back by 5 bases and J by 5 bases. Germline CDR1 is DFQATT and CDR2 is SNEGSKA (reference sequence). This CDR3 region has 14 residues. CDR3 bases: TGCAGTGCTGTCCCGGGACAGGGCGCCGACGAGCAGTACTTC. Translated: CSAVPGQGADEQYF.

This clonotype was picked up many times. The genes are TRBV4-1 and TRBJ2-1, with 9 bases lining up with TRBD2. In germline, CDR1 is MGHRA, CDR2 YSYEKL. The CDR3 length is 18 residues. Trimming at V came to 4 bases and at J to 0 bases, leaving 10 bases not matched to a gene. CDR3: CASSRVIAGASSYNEQFF. The CDR3 DNA reads as TGCGCCAGCAGCCGGGTGATAGCGGGAGCCTCCTCCTACAATGAGCAGTTCTTC.